Given below is one T cell receptor beta chain in context. The antigen it binds to is not known. This may be a read error: a much more frequent sequence differs by one nucleotide. The CDR3, from cysteine to phenylalanine, totals 13 residues. CDR3 DNA only is kept here, 39 bases in frame from base 1. The germline V gene yields MNHEY for CDR1 and SVGEGT for CDR2. The junction shows trimming of 5 bases on V and 4 bases on J, plus 11 bases between the germline ends. This entry is derived from a study of T cell repertoires in cytomegalovirus infection (dated by TCRdb to the late 2010s). Describing the broader study: The HLA type of each donor mattered for the analysis, because public TCR beta signatures pointed to carriage of CMV infection along with the matching HLA type.

Results and caveats for the whole study, not just this receptor: The ex vivo response was dominated by HLA-C-restricted CMV-specific TCR beta clonotypes, which also provided the single most frequent clonotype in two of eight donors. In both this cohort and an independent roughly 330-donor cohort, the cumulative frequency of public TCR beta family members distinguished carriers of CMV infection plus the relevant HLA type.

The sequencer listed for this sample is Illumina HiSeq 1500. Using fastp at Q25 and MiXCR, TCRdb reprocessed the public reads and kept productive beta chains. Each record represents a unique CDR3 protein, reported with the most common genes and DNA among its rows. Within this sample are 76,000 or so distinct CDR3 sequences, with around 3.4% of them counted one time only. The ten largest clones capture under 6% of the sample. This TCR derives from a human donor in good health (CMV status not recorded). Some clones in this sample may be carry-over from other donors' samples. The rearrangement combines TRBV6-2 or TRBV6-3 with TRBJ1-1; possibly the D gene is TRBD1, per 5 matching bases. The specimen sequenced was PBMCs. Here is the DNA: TGTGCCAGCAGTGAACATGGGACCACTGAAGCTTTCTTT. Translated, it reads CASSEHGTTEAFF.